The sequence of this T cell receptor beta chain was determined in a study of Ad26.COV2.S vaccination and SARS-CoV-2 variants. V lost 6 bases and J 4 bases, leaving 9 bases between the germline ends. Germline CDR1 and CDR2: SNHLY and FYNNEI. CDR3 length: 13 amino acids. Indicated treatment: over 15 received Ad26.COV2.S at low or high dose, single or two shots; about 5 received placebo; per-sample allocation not given. Sampling took place 63 days after the first vaccine or placebo injection. Clones were read by immunoSEQ multiplex PCR, and TCRdb kept only the in-frame ones, dropping some. The sample yields hundreds of thousands of clones, roughly 84% seen once.

The clonotype comes from a person between 18 and 60 years old who received the Ad26.COV2.S COVID-19 vaccine or a placebo. This specimen consisted of peripheral blood, obtained in a trial of Ad26.COV2.S vaccine versus placebo. The genes are TRBV2 and TRBJ2-2; a weak D match, TRBD1 (5 bases). CDR3 DNA sequence: TGTGCCAGCAGCTGGGGCAGCACCGGGGAGCTGTTTTTT. Protein: CASSWGSTGELFF.